One sample yielded the 27 T cell receptor beta chains listed below, sequenced in a study of T cells in Graves' hyperthyroidism and ophthalmopathy. RNA transcripts provided the source from which TCR beta CDR3 regions were amplified. The HTBI set primed first-round TCR CDR3 RT-PCR. MiXCR, run by TCRdb on the multiplex PCR reads, gives a single entry per CDR3 protein. This repertoire shows hundreds of thousands of distinct CDR3 sequences, less than 25% found once; its top ten account for 30% to 40%. Sequenced sample: blood. Receptors were obtained from a man younger than 40 with Graves' ophthalmopathy.

V is TRBV11-1 and J is TRBJ1-1; a weak D match, TRBD1 (5 bases). V was cut by 5 bases and J by 8 bases, with 15 bases left in between. The germline gives CDR1 SGHAT, CDR2 FQDESV (reference sequence). The CDR3 is made up of 13 amino acids. Here the CDR3 DNA reads TGTGCCAGCAGCCCGATCTGGGGCGGAGAAGCTTTCTTT. Translation gives CASSPIWGGEAFF. The full variable domain, with the rest looked up from reference TRBV11-1 and TRBJ1-1, is EAEVAQSPRYKITEKSQAVAFWCDPISGHATLYWYRQILGQGPELLVQFQDESVVDDSQLPKDRFSAERLKGVDSTLKIQPAELGDSAMYLCASSPIWGGEAFFGQGTRLTVV.

This clonotype was found a few times. This rearrangement joins TRBV4-2 to TRBJ2-7, with 8 bases lining up with TRBD2. The CDR3 totals 16 residues. Germline CDR1 LGHNA, CDR2 YNFKEQ. With 1 base clipped from V and 6 bases from J, the junction kept 11 bases outside the gene matches. This CDR3 is CASSQVIGDRGGEQYF. CDR3 DNA: TGTGCCAGCAGCCAAGTAATCGGGGATCGGGGGGGCGAGCAGTACTTC.

This chain links TRBV12-3 or TRBV12-4 with TRBJ2-1; perhaps TRBD2 as D (6 bases). This CDR3 is 20 amino acids long. The V gene lost 4 bases and the J gene lost 0 bases, with 25 bases spanning the gap. CDR3 sequence (DNA): TGTGCCAGCAGTTCCGTCCTGCGGGGAGTGGAGTTGAGCTCCTACAATGAGCAGTTCTTC. The encoded protein is CASSSVLRGVELSSYNEQFF.

The rearrangement uses TRBV13 and TRBJ2-7, with 8 nucleotides matching TRBD1. This CDR3 region has 14 residues. Germline CDR1 and CDR2: PRHDT and FYEKMQ (reference sequence). V gave up 5 bases and J gave up 5 bases; unmatched junction bases: 8. CDR3 protein: CASSGQGFSDEQYF. CDR3 DNA: TGTGCCAGCAGCGGACAGGGTTTTTCCGACGAGCAGTACTTC.

Only a few counts were recorded for this clonotype. V usage is TRBV5-1 and J usage is TRBJ2-3, with TRBD1 matching 8 bases. Germline V lookup: CDR1 SGHRS, CDR2 YFSETQ. The CDR3 has 16 amino acids. V lost 2 bases and J lost 4; bases outside the gene matches: 9. CDR3 sequence: CASSLRNRGWSDTQYF. In DNA form, the CDR3 reads TGCGCCAGCAGCTTAAGGAACAGGGGGTGGTCAGATACGCAGTATTTT.

The J gene is TRBJ1-1, the V gene TRBV5-1; 8 bases are a match to TRBD1. From germline, CDR1 is SGHRS and CDR2 YFSETQ. With V trimmed by 4 bases and J by 6 bases, 8 bases remained unmatched. The CDR3 is 14 residues long. Here the CDR3 reads CASSTDRGSSEAFF. CDR3 in DNA: TGCGCCAGCAGCACTGACAGGGGTAGTTCTGAAGCTTTCTTT.

The table lists this clonotype with a few counts. The chain couples TRBV29-1 to TRBJ1-1; TRBD1 aligns across 8 bases. Germline CDR1 reads SQVTM; CDR2 reads ANQGSEA. The CDR3 sequence is 13 residues long. J lost 5 bases, V lost 7 bases, and 9 bases had no gene match. The CDR3 spells CSGSTGGGTEAFF. The DNA of the CDR3 is TGCAGCGGTTCAACAGGGGGTGGGACTGAAGCTTTCTTT.

Only a few counts were recorded for this clonotype. The rearrangement links TRBV20-1 to TRBJ2-3; 13 bases are shared with TRBD2. CDR3 size: 15 residues. Germline assignment: CDR1 DFQATT and CDR2 SNEGSKA (reference sequence). V was pared by 6 bases and J by 6 bases, with 9 bases of the junction left unmatched. The CDR3 nucleotides read TGCAGTGCCGACACTAGCGGGAGGGCCGCGGATACGCAGTATTTT. Translated, it gives CSADTSGRAADTQYF.

Comment on this clonotype: A much bigger clone sits one base away, suggesting this may be a read error. The CDR3 DNA is TGTGCCAGCGGCATCCAAAGGACAGGGACTAGCTCAGATACGCAGTATTTT. Translating gives CASGIQRTGTSSDTQYF. This sequence joins TRBV7-2 and TRBJ2-3; D is possibly TRBD2 (9 bases). V gave up 8 bases and J gave up 4 bases, with 25 bases separating them. The CDR3 covers 17 residues. Germline V CDR1 and CDR2: SGHTA, FQGNSA.

This chain links TRBV18 with TRBJ2-2; D call uncertain. CDR3 length: 13 residues. V lost 5 bases and J lost 1, with 5 bases in between. Germline-derived CDR1 and CDR2 are KGHSH and LQKENI. The CDR3 nucleotides read TGTGCCAGCTCAGTCTGGAACACCGGGGAGCTGTTTTTT. It is translated as CASSVWNTGELFF. Together with reference TRBV18 and TRBJ2-2, the CDR3 gives the full variable domain: NAGVMQNPRHLVRRRGQEARLRCSPMKGHSHVYWYRQLPEEGLKFMVYLQKENIIDESGMPKERFSAEFPKEGPSILRIQQVVRGDSAAYFCASSVWNTGELFFGEGSRLTVL.

This clonotype was observed a few times. The chain combines TRBV27 with TRBJ2-5; 11 positions agree with TRBD1. Germline lookup yields CDR1 MNHEY and CDR2 SMNVEV (reference sequence). CDR3 length: 14 residues. With 6 bases clipped from V and 14 bases from J, the junction kept 14 bases outside the gene matches. The DNA of the CDR3 is TGTGCCAGCAGCCCACGCCCGGGACAGGGGGTTAATTACTTC. It is translated as CASSPRPGQGVNYF.

At least ten counts were recorded for this clonotype. The chain couples TRBV11-3 to TRBJ2-5; TRBD2 is a possible D gene (5 bases). With 3 bases removed from V and 1 base from J, the gap between germline ends came to 18 bases. CDR1 is SGHNT, CDR2 YENEEA, per germline. The CDR3 length is 17 residues. This chain's CDR3 is CASSFMGVGSTQETQYF. The CDR3 region has the DNA TGTGCCAGCAGCTTTATGGGTGTGGGGAGCACCCAAGAGACCCAGTACTTC.

J is TRBJ2-7 and V is TRBV4-1; D possibly corresponds to TRBD2 (5 bases). This CDR3 spans 17 amino acids. Deletions cut 1 base from V and 0 bases from J, with 16 bases between. Per the germline V gene, CDR1 is MGHRA and CDR2 is YSYEKL. The CDR3 loop reads CASSQVNSGMSSYEQYF. Written as DNA, the CDR3 is TGCGCCAGCAGCCAAGTTAACTCCGGGATGAGCTCCTACGAGCAGTACTTC.

The CDR3 coding sequence is TGCAGTGCTAGCATGCTAGCGGGGGGGAAATTTCGTGAGCAGTTCTTC. Encoded protein: CSASMLAGGKFREQFF. This chain connects TRBV20-1 to TRBJ2-1; TRBD2 matches at 12 bases. The V segment lost 3 bases and the J segment 9 bases; nucleotides outside the gene matches: 12. The CDR3 loop spans 16 amino acids. Germline values: CDR1 DFQATT, CDR2 SNEGSKA (reference sequence).

This clonotype appeared many times. The genes are TRBV7-8 and TRBJ2-5, with TRBD2 matching 7 bases. The CDR3 is 12 residues long. Germline V gives CDR1 SGHVS, CDR2 FQNEAQ. V dropped 4 bases and J dropped 4; count of bases not matched to a gene: 0. The chain's CDR3 is CASSSGGETQYF. CDR3 DNA sequence: TGTGCCAGCAGCTCGGGGGGAGAGACCCAGTACTTC. Variable domain in full (rest from reference TRBV7-8 and TRBJ2-5): GAGVSQSPRYKVAKRGQDVALRCDPISGHVSLFWYQQALGQGPEFLTYFQNEAQLDKSGLPSDRFFAERPEGSVSTLKIQRTQQEDSAVYLCASSSGGETQYFGPGTRLLVL.

The chain recombines TRBV20-1 with TRBJ2-7; D possibly corresponds to TRBD1 (5 bases). The CDR3 is made up of 12 amino acids. The germline V gene encodes CDR1 DFQATT and CDR2 SNEGSKA (reference sequence). CDR3 amino acids: CSMVDTSYEQYF. The CDR3 DNA reads as TGCAGCATGGTGGACACCAGCTACGAGCAGTACTTC.

This clonotype was observed a few times. The chain employs TRBV6-5 and TRBJ2-3; D is uncertain. In germline, CDR1 is MNHEY, CDR2 SVGAGI. Trimming shortened V by 0 bases and J by 5 bases, and 21 bases separated the two germline ends. The CDR3 length is 18 residues. The CDR3 coding sequence is TGTGCCAGCAGTTACTCGATAAATATTCTAGAAGGGATAGATACGCAGTATTTT. Translated: CASSYSINILEGIDTQYF.

DNA for the CDR3: TGCAGTGCTCGCGCGACTAGCGGGATCCCCAATGAGCAGTTCTTC. Amino acids: CSARATSGIPNEQFF. V and J are TRBV20-1 and TRBJ2-1; 11 bases match TRBD2. With 5 bases clipped from V and 6 bases from J, the junction kept 9 bases outside the gene matches. The germline V gene has CDR1 DFQATT and CDR2 SNEGSKA (reference sequence). This CDR3 comprises 15 residues.

This clonotype was detected only a few times. The genes are TRBV7-8 and TRBJ2-1; D possibly uses TRBD1 or TRBD2 (5 bases each). There are 16 residues in the CDR3. Germline values: CDR1 SGHVS, CDR2 FQNEAQ. Trimming removed 1 base at V and 2 bases at J, with 12 bases between. CDR3 nucleotides: TGTGCCAGCAGCTTAGTCCGGGGCGCAGCCTACAATGAGCAGTTCTTC. This translates into CASSLVRGAAYNEQFF.

This clonotype was found a few times. The rearrangement links TRBV11-2 to TRBJ2-1, with 11 positions matching TRBD2. The CDR3 sequence is 15 residues long. Losses at the gene ends were 6 bases for V and 7 bases for J; bases not matched to a gene: 8. Germline V gene sequence: CDR1 SGHAT, CDR2 FQNNGV. The CDR3 region is CASSASGRKGNEQFF. The DNA for the CDR3 is TGTGCCAGCAGTGCTAGCGGGAGGAAAGGGAATGAGCAGTTCTTC.

This clonotype appeared a few times. This chain joins TRBV6-1 and TRBJ1-5; D gene ambiguous. The CDR3 is made up of 15 amino acids. V was cut by 3 bases and J by 2 bases, with 11 bases left in between. The germline V gene has CDR1 MNHNS and CDR2 SASEGT. CDR3: CASSDRALGNQPQHF. The CDR3 nucleotides are TGTGCCAGCAGTGACAGAGCGCTCGGCAATCAGCCCCAGCATTTT.

The genes are TRBV28 and TRBJ2-7; D is perhaps TRBD1 (6 bases). The germline CDR1 and CDR2 sequences are MDHEN and SYDVKM. Trimming cost V 4 bases and J 5 bases, with 12 bases left between them. This CDR3 spans 13 amino acids. CDR3 region: CASSYQGSNEQYF. CDR3 in DNA: TGTGCCAGCAGTTATCAGGGGTCCAACGAGCAGTACTTC.

V gene TRBV6-1 combines with J gene TRBJ1-1, with D possibly matching TRBD1 (6 bases). This CDR3 spans 16 amino acids. Looked up from germline, CDR1 is MNHNS and CDR2 is SASEGT. The DNA of the CDR3 is TGTGCTACCCGGGGGTTGGGGGGCGCGGAGGGCACTGAAGCTTTCTTT. It translates to CATRGLGGAEGTEAFF.

The rearrangement joins TRBV6-2 or TRBV6-3 to TRBJ2-7; perhaps TRBD1 as D (5 bases). V was trimmed by 5 bases and J by 3 bases, leaving 11 bases between them. The CDR3 runs to 13 residues. Germline CDR1 MNHEY, CDR2 SVGEGT. The chain's CDR3 is CASSVDRFYEQYF. In nucleotides, the CDR3 is TGTGCCAGCAGTGTTGACAGATTCTACGAGCAGTACTTC.

This rearrangement joins TRBV12-3 or TRBV12-4 to TRBJ2-7; 7 bases align to TRBD2. J was trimmed by 6 bases and V by 6 bases; bases with no gene match: 11. The CDR3 has 14 amino acids. The CDR3 nucleotides read TGTGCCAGCAGCCCCCGTGCGGGAGCCAGCGAGCAGTACTTC. Encoded protein: CASSPRAGASEQYF.

This clonotype was seen just once. The rearrangement joins TRBV27 to TRBJ2-7; a weak D match, TRBD2 (5 bases). The CDR3 has 13 amino acids. V was trimmed by 2 bases and J by 5 bases, leaving 10 bases between them. In germline, CDR1 is MNHEY, CDR2 SMNVEV (reference sequence). The CDR3 is CASSLLLGDEQYF. As DNA, the CDR3 is TGTGCCAGCAGTTTACTACTAGGAGACGAGCAGTACTTC.

This clonotype was observed at least ten times. V gene TRBV4-1 combines with J gene TRBJ2-7, with a tentative D call TRBD1 (8 bases). This CDR3 contains 15 residues. V shed 2 bases and J shed 3 bases, with 14 bases lying between them. Germline values: CDR1 MGHRA, CDR2 YSYEKL. The CDR3: CASSQSGTGRYEQYF. The CDR3 bases are TGCGCCAGCAGCCAAAGCGGGACAGGTCGCTACGAGCAGTACTTC.